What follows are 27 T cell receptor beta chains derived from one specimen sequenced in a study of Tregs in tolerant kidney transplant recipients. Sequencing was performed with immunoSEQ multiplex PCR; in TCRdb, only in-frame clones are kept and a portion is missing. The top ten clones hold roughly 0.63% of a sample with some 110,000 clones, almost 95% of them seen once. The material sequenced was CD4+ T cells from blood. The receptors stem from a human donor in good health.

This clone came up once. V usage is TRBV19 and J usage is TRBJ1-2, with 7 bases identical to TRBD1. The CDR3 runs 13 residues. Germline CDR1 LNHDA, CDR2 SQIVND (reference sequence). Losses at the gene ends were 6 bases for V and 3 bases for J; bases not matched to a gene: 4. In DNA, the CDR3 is TGTGCCAGTAGCCCCACAGGGGACTATGGCTACACCTTC. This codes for CASSPTGDYGYTF.

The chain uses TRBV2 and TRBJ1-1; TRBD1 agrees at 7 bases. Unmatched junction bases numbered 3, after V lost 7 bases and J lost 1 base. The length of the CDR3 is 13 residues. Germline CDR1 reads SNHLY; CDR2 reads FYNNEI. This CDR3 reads CASTDRANTEAFF. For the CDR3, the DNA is TGTGCCAGCACCGACAGGGCGAACACTGAAGCTTTCTTT.

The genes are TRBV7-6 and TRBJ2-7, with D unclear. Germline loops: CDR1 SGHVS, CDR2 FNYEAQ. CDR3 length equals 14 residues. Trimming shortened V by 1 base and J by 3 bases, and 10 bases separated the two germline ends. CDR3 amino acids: CASSLVDGLYEQYF. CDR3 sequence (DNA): TGTGCCAGCAGCTTAGTCGACGGCCTCTACGAGCAGTACTTC.

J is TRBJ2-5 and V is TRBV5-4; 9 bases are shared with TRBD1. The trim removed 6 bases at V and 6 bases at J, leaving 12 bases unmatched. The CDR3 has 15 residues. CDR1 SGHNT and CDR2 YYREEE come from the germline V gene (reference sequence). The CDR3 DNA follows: TGTGCCAGCAAGCCGGGACAGGGTCCTGATAAGACCCAGTACTTC. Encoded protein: CASKPGQGPDKTQYF.

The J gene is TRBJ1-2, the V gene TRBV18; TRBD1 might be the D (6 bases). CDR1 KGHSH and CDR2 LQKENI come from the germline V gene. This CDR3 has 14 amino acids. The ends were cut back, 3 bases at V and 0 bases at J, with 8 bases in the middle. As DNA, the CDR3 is TGTGCCAGCTCACCTGGGGGCCCTAACTATGGCTACACCTTC. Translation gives CASSPGGPNYGYTF.

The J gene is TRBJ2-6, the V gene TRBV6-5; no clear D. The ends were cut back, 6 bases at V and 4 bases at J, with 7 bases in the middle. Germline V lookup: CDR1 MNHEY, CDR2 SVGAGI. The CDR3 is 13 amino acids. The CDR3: CASRRDGANVLTF. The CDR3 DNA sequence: TGTGCCAGCAGGAGAGACGGGGCCAACGTCCTGACTTTC.

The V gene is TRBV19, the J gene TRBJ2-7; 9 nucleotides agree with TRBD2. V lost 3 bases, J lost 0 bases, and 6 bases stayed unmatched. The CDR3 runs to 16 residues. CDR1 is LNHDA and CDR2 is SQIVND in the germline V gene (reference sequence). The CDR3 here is CASSILAGASSYEQYF. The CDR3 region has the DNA TGTGCCAGTAGTATTTTAGCGGGAGCCTCCTCCTACGAGCAGTACTTC.

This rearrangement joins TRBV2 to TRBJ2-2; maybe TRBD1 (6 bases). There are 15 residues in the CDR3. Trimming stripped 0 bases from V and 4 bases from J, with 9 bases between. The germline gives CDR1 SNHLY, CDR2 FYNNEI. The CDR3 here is CASSEAGRGTGELFF. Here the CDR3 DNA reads TGTGCCAGCAGTGAAGCGGGCAGGGGCACCGGGGAGCTGTTTTTT.

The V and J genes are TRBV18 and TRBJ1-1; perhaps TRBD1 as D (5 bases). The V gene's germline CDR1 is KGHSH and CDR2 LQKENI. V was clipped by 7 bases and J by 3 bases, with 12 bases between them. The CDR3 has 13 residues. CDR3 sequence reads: CASFTGFYTEAFF. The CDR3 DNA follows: TGTGCCAGCTTTACAGGTTTTTACACTGAAGCTTTCTTT.

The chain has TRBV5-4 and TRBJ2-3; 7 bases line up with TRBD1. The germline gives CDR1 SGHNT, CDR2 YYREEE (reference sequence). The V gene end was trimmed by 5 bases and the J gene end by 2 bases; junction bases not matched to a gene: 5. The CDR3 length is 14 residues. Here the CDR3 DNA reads TGTGCCAGCAGATTGACAGGGTACACAGATACGCAGTATTTT. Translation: CASRLTGYTDTQYF.

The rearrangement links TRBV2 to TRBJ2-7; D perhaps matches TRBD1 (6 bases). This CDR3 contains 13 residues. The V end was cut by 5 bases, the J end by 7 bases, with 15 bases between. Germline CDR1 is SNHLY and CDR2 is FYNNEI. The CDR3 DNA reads TGTGCCAGCAGTCGGGGACAAGATGGGGAGCAGTACTTC. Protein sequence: CASSRGQDGEQYF.

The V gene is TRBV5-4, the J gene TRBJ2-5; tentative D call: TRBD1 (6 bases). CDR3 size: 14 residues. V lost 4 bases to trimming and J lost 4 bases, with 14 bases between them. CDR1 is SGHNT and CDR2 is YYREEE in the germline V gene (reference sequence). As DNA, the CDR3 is TGTGCCAGCAGCGCCTACATACAGGGAGAGACCCAGTACTTC. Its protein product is CASSAYIQGETQYF.

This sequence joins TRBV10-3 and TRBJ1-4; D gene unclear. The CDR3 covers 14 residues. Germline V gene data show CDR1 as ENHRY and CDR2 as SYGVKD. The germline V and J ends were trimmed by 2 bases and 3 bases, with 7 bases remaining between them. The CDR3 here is CAISELGANEKLFF. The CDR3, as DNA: TGTGCCATCAGTGAGCTGGGAGCTAATGAAAAACTGTTTTTT.

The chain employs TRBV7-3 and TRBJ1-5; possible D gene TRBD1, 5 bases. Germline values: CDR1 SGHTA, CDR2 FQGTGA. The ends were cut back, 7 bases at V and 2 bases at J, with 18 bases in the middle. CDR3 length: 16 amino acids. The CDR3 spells CASIPSSGLGNQPQHF. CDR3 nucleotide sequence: TGTGCCAGCATCCCATCCTCAGGGCTTGGCAATCAGCCCCAGCATTTT. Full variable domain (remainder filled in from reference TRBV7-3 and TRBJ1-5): GAGVSQTPSNKVTEKGKYVELRCDPISGHTALYWYRQSLGQGPEFLIYFQGTGAADDSGLPNDRFFAVRPEGSVSTLKIQRTERGDSAVYLCASIPSSGLGNQPQHFGDGTRLSIL.

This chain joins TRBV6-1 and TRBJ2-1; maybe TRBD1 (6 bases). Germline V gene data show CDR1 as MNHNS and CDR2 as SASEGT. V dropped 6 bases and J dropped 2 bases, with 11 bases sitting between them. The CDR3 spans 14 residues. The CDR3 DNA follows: TGTGCCAGCAGCCGCGACAGGCCCTACAATGAGCAGTTCTTC. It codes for CASSRDRPYNEQFF.

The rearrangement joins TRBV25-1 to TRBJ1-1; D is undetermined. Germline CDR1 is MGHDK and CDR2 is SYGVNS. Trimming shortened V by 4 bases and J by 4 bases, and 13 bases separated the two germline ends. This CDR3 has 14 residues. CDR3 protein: CASSVKPRGTEAFF. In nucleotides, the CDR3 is TGTGCCAGCAGTGTAAAGCCGCGGGGCACTGAAGCTTTCTTT. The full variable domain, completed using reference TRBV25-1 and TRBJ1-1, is EADIYQTPRYLVIGTGKKITLECSQTMGHDKMYWYQQDPGMELHLIHYSYGVNSTEKGDLSSESTVSRIRTEHFPLTLESARPSHTSQYLCASSVKPRGTEAFFGQGTRLTVV.

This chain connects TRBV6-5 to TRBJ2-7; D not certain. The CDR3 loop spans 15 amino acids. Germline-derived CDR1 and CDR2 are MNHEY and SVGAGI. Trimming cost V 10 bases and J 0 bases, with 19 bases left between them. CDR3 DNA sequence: TGTGCCACCAAACAGATAGGCTATTACTCCTACGAGCAGTACTTC. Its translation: CATKQIGYYSYEQYF.

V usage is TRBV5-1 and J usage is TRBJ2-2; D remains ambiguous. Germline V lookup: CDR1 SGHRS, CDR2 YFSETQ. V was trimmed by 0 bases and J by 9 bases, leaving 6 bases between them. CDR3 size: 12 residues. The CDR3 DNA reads TGCGCCAGCAGCTTGGTCCCGAGGGAGCTGTTTTTT. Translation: CASSLVPRELFF.

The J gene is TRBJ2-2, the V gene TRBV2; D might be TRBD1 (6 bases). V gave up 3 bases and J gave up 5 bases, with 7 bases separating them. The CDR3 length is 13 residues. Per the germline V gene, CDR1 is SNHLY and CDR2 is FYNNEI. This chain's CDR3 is CASSDRGTGELFF. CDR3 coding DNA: TGTGCCAGCAGTGACAGGGGAACCGGGGAGCTGTTTTTT.

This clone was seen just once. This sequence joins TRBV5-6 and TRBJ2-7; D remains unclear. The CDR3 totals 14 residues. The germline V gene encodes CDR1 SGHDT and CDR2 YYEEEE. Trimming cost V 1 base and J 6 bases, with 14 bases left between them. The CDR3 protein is CASSLRQAVGEQYF. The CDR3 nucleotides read TGTGCCAGCAGCTTGCGTCAGGCGGTCGGCGAGCAGTACTTC.

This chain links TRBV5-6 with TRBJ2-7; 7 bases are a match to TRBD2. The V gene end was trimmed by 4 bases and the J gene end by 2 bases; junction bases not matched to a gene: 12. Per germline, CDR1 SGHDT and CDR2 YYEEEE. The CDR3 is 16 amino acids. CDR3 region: CASSLGGETRPYEQYF. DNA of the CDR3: TGTGCCAGCAGCCTGGGGGGGGAGACCCGGCCCTACGAGCAGTACTTC. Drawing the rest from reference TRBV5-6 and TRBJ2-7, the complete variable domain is DAGVTQSPTHLIKTRGQQVTLRCSPKSGHDTVSWYQQALGQGPQFIFQYYEEEERQRGNFPDRFSGHQFPNYSSELNVNALLLGDSALYLCASSLGGETRPYEQYFGPGTRLTVT.

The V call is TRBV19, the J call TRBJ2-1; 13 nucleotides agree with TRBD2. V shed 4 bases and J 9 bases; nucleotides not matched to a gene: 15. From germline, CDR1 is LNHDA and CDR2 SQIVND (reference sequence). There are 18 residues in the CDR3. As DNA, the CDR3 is TGTGCCAGTAGTAAGTTCCGGACTAGCGGGAGTGTATATAGTGAGCAGTTCTTC. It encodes CASSKFRTSGSVYSEQFF.

The CDR3 region is CSTNLGTAKYNEQFF. The DNA of the CDR3 is TGCAGCACTAACCTCGGGACAGCCAAATACAATGAGCAGTTCTTC. The rearrangement links TRBV29-1 to TRBJ2-1, with 7 bases lining up with TRBD1. After removal of 8 bases from V and 4 bases from J, the junction contained 14 bases not matched to a gene. Germline CDR1 reads SQVTM; CDR2 reads ANQGSEA. The CDR3 spans 15 residues.

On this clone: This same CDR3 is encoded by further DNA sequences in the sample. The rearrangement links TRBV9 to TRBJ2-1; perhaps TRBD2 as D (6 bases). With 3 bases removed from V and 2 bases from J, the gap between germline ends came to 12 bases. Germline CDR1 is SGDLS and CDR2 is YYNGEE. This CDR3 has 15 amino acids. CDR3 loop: CASSAGLGTYNEQFF. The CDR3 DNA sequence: TGTGCCAGCAGCGCGGGACTCGGGACCTACAATGAGCAGTTCTTC.

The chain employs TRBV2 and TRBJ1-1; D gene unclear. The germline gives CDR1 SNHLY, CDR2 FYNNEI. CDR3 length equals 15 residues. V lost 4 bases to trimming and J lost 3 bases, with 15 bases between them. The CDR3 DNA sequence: TGTGCCAGCAGTGTTACCGGGATCAAGGACACTGAAGCTTTCTTT. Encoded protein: CASSVTGIKDTEAFF.

The CDR3 spells CASSFQGGVENTGELFF. In nucleotides, the CDR3 is TGTGCCAGCAGCTTCCAGGGCGGTGTCGAGAACACCGGGGAGCTGTTTTTT. V and J are TRBV7-9 and TRBJ2-2; maybe TRBD1 (5 bases). This CDR3 has 17 amino acids. V lost 3 bases and J 1 base, leaving 15 bases between the germline ends. Germline lookup yields CDR1 SEHNR and CDR2 FQNEAQ (reference sequence).

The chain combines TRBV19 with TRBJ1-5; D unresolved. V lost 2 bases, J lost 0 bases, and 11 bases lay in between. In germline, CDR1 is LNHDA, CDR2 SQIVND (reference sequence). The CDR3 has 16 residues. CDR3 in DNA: TGTGCCAGTAGTATATTTGGCAGCTATAGCAATCAGCCCCAGCATTTT. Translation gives CASSIFGSYSNQPQHF.